This TCR beta chain stems from a study of blood T cell repertoires in COVID-19 (dated by TCRdb to 2018 to 2020). About the study as a whole: Collaborator samples came from the United States, Italy and Spain and covered acute and convalescent phases of COVID-19. The prospective study material was composed of cDNA or gDNA derived from T cells, B-cell-depleted T cells, or PBMCs. Deeply sampled blood TCRbeta repertoires from subjects exposed to, actively infected with, or recovered from COVID-19 were included in the dataset. The repertoires were made available in a free public database intended to serve as a resource for research on the immune response to SARS-CoV-2. Samples came from the ongoing ImmuneRACE study (first 160 participants) plus 1,254 subjects from 6 global collaborators. A de-identified subject ID, COVID-19 status, age in years and sex were almost always included in the sample metadata. HLA class I and class II types, where available, came from metadata supplied by the sample provider rather than from assay-based typing. What the research found in general, with its limitations: How much clinical and demographic metadata was included differed by source and by participant, and the metadata was provided uncurated.

About this clone itself: Its antigen is currently not known. Base qualities are not recorded, but no much larger clone differs from it by a single base.

CDR1 and CDR2 are read off the germline V gene as SGDLS and YYNGEE. The CDR3 spans 13 residues, from the cysteine through the phenylalanine. Only CDR3 DNA is held: 39 bases, read in frame from base 1. Relative to germline, V is missing 2 bases and J is missing 4 bases, with 2 bases of the junction outside any gene match. Each collaborating institution followed its own protocols to collect whole blood in K2EDTA tubes. For TCRbeta analysis, collaborators shipped samples as frozen whole blood, isolated PBMCs, or DNA extracted from either of those sample types. TCRbeta CDR3 regions were amplified from genomic DNA by means of the immunoSEQ Assay, a bias-controlled multiplex PCR. Under the source paper's analysis protocol: Within the assay, amplification of reference gene primers was used to estimate how many nucleated cells each sample contained. To quantify the absolute abundance of each unique TCRbeta CDR3 rearrangement, sequence reads were collapsed and filtered. For each sample, productive Simpson clonality was calculated by taking the square root of Simpson's diversity index across productive rearrangements. The source is immuneACCESS, and TCRdb retained only in-frame sequences with V and J called. Part of the clones is not carried over; for the studies checked, unresolved V genes explain less than half of this, and the remainder is unexplained. V, J and clone size are those of that table, while D and trimming were read from the DNA. The sample contains 95,000 to 130,000 clones, around 80% of them found a single time. The ten biggest clones cover 7.5% of the sample.

The origin of this receptor is a man aged 65 to 85 with active or convalescent COVID-19. The V gene is TRBV9 and the J gene is TRBJ1-2; the junction holds 7 bases that match TRBD1. Sequencing was performed on peripheral blood. The encoded CDR3 is CASSVTGTYGYTF. The DNA sequence is given as TGTGCCAGCAGCGTGACAGGGACCTATGGCTACACCTTC. Beyond the CDR3, the reference TRBV9 and TRBJ1-2 genes provide the residues; the full variable domain reads: DSGVTQTPKHLITATGQRVTLRCSPRSGDLSVYWYQQSLDQGLQFLIQYYNGEERAKGNILERFSAQQFPDLHSELNLSSLELGDSALYFCASSVTGTYGYTFGSGTRLTVV.